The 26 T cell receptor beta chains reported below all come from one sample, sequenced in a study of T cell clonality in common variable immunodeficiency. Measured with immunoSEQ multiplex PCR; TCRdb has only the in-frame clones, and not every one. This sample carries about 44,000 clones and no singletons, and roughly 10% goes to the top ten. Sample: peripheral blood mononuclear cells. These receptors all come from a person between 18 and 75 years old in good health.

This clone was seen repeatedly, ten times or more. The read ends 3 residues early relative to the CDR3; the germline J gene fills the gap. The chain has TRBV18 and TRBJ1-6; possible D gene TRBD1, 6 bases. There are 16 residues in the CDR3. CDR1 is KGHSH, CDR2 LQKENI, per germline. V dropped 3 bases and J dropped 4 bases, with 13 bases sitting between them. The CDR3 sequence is CASSPSGQPYNSPLHF. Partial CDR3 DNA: TGTGCCAGCTCACCTTCTGGACAGCCATATAATTCACCC.

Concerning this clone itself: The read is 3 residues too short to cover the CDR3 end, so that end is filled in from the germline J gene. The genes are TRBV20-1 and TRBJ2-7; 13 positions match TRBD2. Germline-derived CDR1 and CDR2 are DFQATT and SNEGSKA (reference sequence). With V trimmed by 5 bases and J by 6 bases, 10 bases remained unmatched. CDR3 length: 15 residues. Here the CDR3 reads CSARSETSGGSEQYF. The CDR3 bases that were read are TGCAGTGCTCGCTCTGAGACTAGCGGGGGGAGCGAG.

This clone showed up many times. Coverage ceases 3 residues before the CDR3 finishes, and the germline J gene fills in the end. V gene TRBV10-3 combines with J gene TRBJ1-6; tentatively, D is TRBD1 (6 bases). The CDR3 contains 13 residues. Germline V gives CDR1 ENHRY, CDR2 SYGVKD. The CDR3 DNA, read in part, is TGTGCCATCAGTGAAAGACAGGCTAGTCCC. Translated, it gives CAISERQASP. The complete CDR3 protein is CAISERQASPLHF.

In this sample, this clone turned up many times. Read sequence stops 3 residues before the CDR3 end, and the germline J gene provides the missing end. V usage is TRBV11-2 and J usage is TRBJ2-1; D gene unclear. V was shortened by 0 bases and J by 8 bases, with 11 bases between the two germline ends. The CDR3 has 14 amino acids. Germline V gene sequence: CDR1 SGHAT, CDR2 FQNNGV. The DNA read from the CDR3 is TGTGCCAGCAGCTTAGATCGTTTGGCCGATGAG. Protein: CASSLDRLADE. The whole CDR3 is CASSLDRLADEQFF.

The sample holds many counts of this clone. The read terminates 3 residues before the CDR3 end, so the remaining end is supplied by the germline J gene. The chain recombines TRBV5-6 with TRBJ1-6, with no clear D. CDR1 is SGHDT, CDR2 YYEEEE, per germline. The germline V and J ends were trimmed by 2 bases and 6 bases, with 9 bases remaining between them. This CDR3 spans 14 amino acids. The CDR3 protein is CASSLERGNSPLHF. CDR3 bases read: TGTGCCAGCAGCTTAGAACGGGGTAATTCACCC.

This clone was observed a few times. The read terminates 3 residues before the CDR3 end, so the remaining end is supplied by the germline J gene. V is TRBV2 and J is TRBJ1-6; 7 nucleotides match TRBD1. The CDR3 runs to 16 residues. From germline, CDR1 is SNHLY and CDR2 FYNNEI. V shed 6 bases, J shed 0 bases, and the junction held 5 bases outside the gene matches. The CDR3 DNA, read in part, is TGTGCCAGCAGGGAGACAGGGAGCTCCTATAATTCACCC. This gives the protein CASRETGSSYNSP. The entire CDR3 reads CASRETGSSYNSPLHF.

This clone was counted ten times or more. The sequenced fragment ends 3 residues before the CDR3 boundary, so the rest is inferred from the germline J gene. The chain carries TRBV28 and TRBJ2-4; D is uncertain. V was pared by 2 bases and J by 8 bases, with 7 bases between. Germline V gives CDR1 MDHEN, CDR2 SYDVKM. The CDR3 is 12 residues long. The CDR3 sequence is CASSLAPHIQYF. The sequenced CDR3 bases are TGTGCCAGCAGTTTAGCGCCCCACATT.

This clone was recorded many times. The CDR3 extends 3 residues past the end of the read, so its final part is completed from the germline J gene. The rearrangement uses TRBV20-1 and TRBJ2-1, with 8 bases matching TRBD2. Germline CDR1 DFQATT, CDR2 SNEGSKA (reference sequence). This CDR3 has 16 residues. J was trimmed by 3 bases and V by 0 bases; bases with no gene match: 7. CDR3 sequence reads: CSARDQGAGDYNEQFF. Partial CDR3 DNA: TGCAGTGCTAGAGACCAGGGAGCGGGGGACTACAATGAG.

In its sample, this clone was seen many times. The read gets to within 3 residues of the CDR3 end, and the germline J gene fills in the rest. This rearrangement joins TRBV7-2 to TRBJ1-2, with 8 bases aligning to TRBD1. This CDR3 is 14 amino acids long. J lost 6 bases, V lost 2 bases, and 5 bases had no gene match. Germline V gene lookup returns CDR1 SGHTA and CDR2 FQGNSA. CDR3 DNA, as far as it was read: TGTGCCAGCAGCTTAAAAGGACAGGGCCATGGC. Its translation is CASSLKGQGHG. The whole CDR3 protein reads CASSLKGQGHGYTF.

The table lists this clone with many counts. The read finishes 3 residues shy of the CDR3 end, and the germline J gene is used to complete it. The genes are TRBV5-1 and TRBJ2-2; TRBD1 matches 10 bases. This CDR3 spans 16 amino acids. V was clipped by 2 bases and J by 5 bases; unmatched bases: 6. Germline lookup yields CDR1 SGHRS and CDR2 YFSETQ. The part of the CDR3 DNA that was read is TGCGCCAGCAGCTTCCGGGGACAGGGGTGGACCGGGGAG. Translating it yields CASSFRGQGWTGE. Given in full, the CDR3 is CASSFRGQGWTGELFF.

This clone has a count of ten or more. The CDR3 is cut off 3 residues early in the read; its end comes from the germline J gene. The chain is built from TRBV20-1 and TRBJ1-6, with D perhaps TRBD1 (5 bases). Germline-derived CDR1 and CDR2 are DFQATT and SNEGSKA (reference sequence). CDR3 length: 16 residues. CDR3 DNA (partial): TGCAGTGCTAGAGTCGCGGGGCAGGCGATTGTTTCGCCC. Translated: CSARVAGQAIVSP. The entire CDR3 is CSARVAGQAIVSPLHF.

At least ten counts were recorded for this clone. The chain's CDR3 is CASSLGQSRNQPQHF. The sequenced part of the CDR3 DNA is TGTGCCAGTAGTCTTGGACAGAGCAGAAATCAGCCC. The chain employs TRBV19 and TRBJ1-5; tentative D call: TRBD1 (6 bases). The sequenced fragment ends 3 residues before the CDR3 boundary, so the rest is inferred from the germline J gene. The CDR3 loop spans 15 amino acids. V gave up 5 bases and J gave up 4 bases, with 15 bases separating them. The V gene's germline CDR1 is LNHDA and CDR2 SQIVND (reference sequence).

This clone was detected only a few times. The CDR3 sequence is CASRDTGGTDTQYF. Incomplete CDR3 DNA: TGTGCCAGCAGGGATACAGGGGGCACAGATACG. V usage is TRBV7-9 and J usage is TRBJ2-3; 7 bases map to TRBD1. The read terminates 3 residues ahead of where the CDR3 ends, so the germline J gene completes it. Germline trimming cut 6 bases from V and 1 base from J; bases unmatched to any gene: 4. The length of the CDR3 is 14 residues. The germline V gene has CDR1 SEHNR and CDR2 FQNEAQ (reference sequence).

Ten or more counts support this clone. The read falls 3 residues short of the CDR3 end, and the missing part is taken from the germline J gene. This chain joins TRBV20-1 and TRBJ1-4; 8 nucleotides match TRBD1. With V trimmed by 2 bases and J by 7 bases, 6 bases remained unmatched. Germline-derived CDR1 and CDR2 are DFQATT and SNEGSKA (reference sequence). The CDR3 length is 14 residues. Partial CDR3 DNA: TGCAGTGCTAGATACCCCGGGACAGGTGAAAAA. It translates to CSARYPGTGEK. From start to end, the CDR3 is CSARYPGTGEKLFF.

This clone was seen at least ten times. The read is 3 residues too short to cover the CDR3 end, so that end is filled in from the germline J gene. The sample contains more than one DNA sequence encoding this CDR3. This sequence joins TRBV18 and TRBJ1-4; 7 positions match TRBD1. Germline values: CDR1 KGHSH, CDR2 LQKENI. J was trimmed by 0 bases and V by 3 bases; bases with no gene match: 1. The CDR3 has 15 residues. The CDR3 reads CASSPQGATNEKLFF. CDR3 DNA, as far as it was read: TGTGCCAGCTCACCCCAGGGGGCAACTAATGAAAAA.

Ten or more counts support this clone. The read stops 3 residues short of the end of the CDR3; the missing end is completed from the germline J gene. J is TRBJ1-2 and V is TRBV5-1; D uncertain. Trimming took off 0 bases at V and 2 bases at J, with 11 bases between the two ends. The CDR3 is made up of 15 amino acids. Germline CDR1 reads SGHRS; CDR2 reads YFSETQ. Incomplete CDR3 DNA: TGCGCCAGCAGCTTGGGAGGAGGGCAGAACTATGGC. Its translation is CASSLGGGQNYG. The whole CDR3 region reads CASSLGGGQNYGYTF.

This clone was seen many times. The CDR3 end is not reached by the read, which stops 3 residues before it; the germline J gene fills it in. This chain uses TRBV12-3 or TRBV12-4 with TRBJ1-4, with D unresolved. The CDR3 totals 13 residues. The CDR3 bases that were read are TGTGCCAGCAGTTCCAGCGGCGGGAGGAAA. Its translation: CASSSSGGRK. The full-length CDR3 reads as CASSSSGGRKLFF.

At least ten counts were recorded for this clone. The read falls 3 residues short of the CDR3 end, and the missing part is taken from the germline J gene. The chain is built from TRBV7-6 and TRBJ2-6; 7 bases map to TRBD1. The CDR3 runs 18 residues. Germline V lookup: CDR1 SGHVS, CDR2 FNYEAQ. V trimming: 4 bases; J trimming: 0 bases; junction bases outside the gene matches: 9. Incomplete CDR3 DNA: TGTGCCAGCAGCTCCCCCCCCGGGACAGCCTCTGGGGCCAACGTC. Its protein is CASSSPPGTASGANV. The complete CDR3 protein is CASSSPPGTASGANVLTF. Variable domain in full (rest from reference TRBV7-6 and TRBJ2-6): GAGVSQSPRYKVTKRGQDVALRCDPISGHVSLYWYRQALGQGPEFLTYFNYEAQQDKSGLPNDRFSAERPEGSISTLTIQRTEQRDSAMYRCASSSPPGTASGANVLTFGAGSRLTVL.

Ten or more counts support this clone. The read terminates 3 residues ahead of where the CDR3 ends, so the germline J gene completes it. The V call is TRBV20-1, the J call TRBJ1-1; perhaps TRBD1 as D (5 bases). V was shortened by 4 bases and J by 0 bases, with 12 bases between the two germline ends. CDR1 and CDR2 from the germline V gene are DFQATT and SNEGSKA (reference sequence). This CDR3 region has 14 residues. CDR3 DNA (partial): TGCAGTGCTAAGTGGGGGGGGATGAACACTGAA. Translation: CSAKWGGMNTE. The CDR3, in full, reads CSAKWGGMNTEAFF.

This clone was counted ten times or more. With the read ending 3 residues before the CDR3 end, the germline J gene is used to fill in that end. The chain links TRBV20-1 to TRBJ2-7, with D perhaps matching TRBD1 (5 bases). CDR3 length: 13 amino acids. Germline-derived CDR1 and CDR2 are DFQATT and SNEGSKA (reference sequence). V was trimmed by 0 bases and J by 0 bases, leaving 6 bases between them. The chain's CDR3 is CSARDQGSYEQYF. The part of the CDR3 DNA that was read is TGCAGTGCTAGAGATCAGGGCTCCTACGAG.

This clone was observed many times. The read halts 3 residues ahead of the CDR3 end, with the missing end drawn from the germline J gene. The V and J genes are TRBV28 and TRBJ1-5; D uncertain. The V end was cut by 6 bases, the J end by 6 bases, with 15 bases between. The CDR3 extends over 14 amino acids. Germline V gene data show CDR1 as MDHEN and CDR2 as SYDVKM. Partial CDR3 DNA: TGTGCCAGCAGATTCAACCTCCAGGTTCAGCCC. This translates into CASRFNLQVQP. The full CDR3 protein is CASRFNLQVQPQHF.

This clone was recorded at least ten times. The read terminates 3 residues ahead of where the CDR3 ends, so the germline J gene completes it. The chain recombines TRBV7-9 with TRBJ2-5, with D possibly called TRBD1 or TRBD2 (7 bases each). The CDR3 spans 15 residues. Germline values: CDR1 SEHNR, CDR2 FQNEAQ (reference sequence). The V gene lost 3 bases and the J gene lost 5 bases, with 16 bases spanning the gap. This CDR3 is CASSFVGEGAETQYF. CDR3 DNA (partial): TGTGCCAGCAGCTTTGTAGGGGAGGGGGCTGAGACC. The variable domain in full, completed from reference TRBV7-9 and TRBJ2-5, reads DTGVSQNPRHKITKRGQNVTFRCDPISEHNRLYWYRQTLGQGPEFLTYFQNEAQLEKSRLLSDRFSAERPKGSFSTLEIQRTEQGDSAMYLCASSFVGEGAETQYFGPGTRLLVL.

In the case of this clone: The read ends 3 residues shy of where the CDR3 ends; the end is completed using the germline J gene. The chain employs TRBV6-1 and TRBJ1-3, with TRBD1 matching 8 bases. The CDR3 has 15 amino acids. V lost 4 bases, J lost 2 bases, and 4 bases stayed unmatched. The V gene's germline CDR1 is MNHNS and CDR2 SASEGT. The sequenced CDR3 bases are TGTGCCAGCAGTGCCGACAGGGGAACTGGAAACACC. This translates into CASSADRGTGNT. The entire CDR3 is CASSADRGTGNTIYF.

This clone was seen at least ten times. The covered CDR3 bases are TGTGCCAGCATGAGGGCAATGAACACTGAA. Residues: CASMRAMNTE. The whole CDR3 sequence is CASMRAMNTEAFF. The chain uses TRBV2 and TRBJ1-1, with D uncertain. The read finishes 3 residues shy of the CDR3 end, and the germline J gene is used to complete it. Trimming removed 7 bases at V and 0 bases at J, with 9 bases between. The CDR3 is 13 residues long. The germline gives CDR1 SNHLY, CDR2 FYNNEI.

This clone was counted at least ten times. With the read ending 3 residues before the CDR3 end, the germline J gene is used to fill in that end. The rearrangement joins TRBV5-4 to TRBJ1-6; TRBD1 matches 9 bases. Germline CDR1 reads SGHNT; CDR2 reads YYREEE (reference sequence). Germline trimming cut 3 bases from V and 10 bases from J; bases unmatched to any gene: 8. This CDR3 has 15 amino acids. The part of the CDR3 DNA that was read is TGTGCCAGCAGCTCACGGGGGACAGGGCCCTCACCC. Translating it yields CASSSRGTGPSP. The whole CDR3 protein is CASSSRGTGPSPLHF. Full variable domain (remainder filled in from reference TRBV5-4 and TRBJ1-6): ETGVTQSPTHLIKTRGQQVTLRCSSQSGHNTVSWYQQALGQGPQFIFQYYREEENGRGNFPPRFSGLQFPNYSSELNVNALELDDSALYLCASSSRGTGPSPLHFGNGTRLTVT.

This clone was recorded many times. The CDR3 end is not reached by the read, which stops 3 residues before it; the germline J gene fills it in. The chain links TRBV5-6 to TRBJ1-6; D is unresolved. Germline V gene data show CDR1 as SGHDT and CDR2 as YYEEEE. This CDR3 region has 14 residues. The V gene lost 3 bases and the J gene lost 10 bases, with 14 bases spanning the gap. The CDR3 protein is CASSSAVLASPLHF. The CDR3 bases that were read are TGTGCCAGCAGCTCCGCTGTGCTGGCCTCACCC.